This T cell receptor beta chain derives from a study of blood T cells in healthy people across ages. Overall study findings and caveats: Expanded clonotype changes were possibly confounded by unknown donor CMV status.

CDR1 is KGHSH and CDR2 is LQKENI in the germline V gene. This CDR3 is built from 13 residues. V shed 6 bases and J shed 10 bases, with 17 bases lying between them. A word on this clonotype: Its antigen is still unknown.

A second PCR of roughly 7 to 11 cycles used a sample-barcoded 5' primer and a J-beta primer mix. Each CDR3 protein gets one entry after TCRdb re-called the 5' RACE reads with MiXCR. Of 450,000 to 700,000 distinct CDR3 sequences detected, about 26% appear once; the ten largest clones hold around a sixth. Sample: blood. The J gene is TRBJ2-3, the V gene TRBV18; no clear D. The sequence derives from a woman in her sixties or seventies in good health. This CDR3 is CASSPTEDSAQYF. For the CDR3, the DNA is TGTGCCAGCTCCCCGACGGAAGATTCGGCGCAGTATTTT.